This T cell receptor (beta chain) is drawn from a study of blood T cell repertoires in COVID-19. Looking at the study overall: From T cells, B-cell-depleted T cells, or PBMCs came the material, which was cDNA or gDNA.

Per germline, CDR1 SEHNR and CDR2 FQNEAQ (reference sequence). The CDR3 extends over 17 amino acids. V gave up 5 bases and J gave up 1 base; unmatched junction bases: 11. Under the authors' procedure: From reference gene primer amplification, estimates of nucleated cell counts were derived. Here immunoSEQ multiplex PCR was the method, and the copy in TCRdb shows in-frame clones only, minus some. The V and J calls and clone size are taken from that table; D and trimming were inferred from the DNA. There are about 200,000 clones in the sample; approximately 80% occur only once, and about 10% lies in the top ten.

The sequence came from a woman of 80 years or more with acute or convalescent COVID-19. Sequenced input: peripheral blood. This chain links TRBV7-9 with TRBJ1-2; TRBD1 matches at 9 bases. DNA for the CDR3: TGTGCCAGCAGCGGGGACAGGGAAACTTTGATTAACTATGGCTACACCTTC. This gives the protein CASSGDRETLINYGYTF.